Listed here is a single TCR beta chain. This clonotype was counted many times. There is no known antigen for this receptor. Nothing much larger sits one base from this clone, and base qualities are not available. This entry is derived from a study of early T cells in non-severe SARS-CoV-2 infection (dated by TCRdb to the early 2020s). Looking at the study overall: Because TCR sequencing was done on bulk RNA from unsorted whole blood, the alpha and beta chains could not be paired.

Set within a cohort of healthcare workers in London, UK, this nested case-control study involved weekly PCR testing of nasopharyngeal swabs along with blood sampling. Between 23 and 31 March 2020, the week of the UK lockdown, healthcare workers were enrolled and then followed up weekly for as long as 16 weeks. Points the paper makes about the study in general: VDJdb matching was skewed toward anti-spike CD8 responses, so virus-specific expansions were likely underestimated and private and CD4 specificities were missed.

Libraries were prepared through 5' RACE. The sequencing machine was a NextSeq 500. To correct for sequencing error and PCR bias, the TCR library protocol tagged individual cDNA molecules with unique molecular identifiers. Sequencing covered both TCR alpha and beta chains, and within each sample the abundances of alpha and beta sequences were tightly co-correlated. For the original study's pipeline: Decombinator V4 was used to perform V gene, J gene and CDR3 annotation of TCR sequences. TCRs were defined as expanded if a significant change between any two time points was detected under a Poisson model with p below 0.0001. TCR abundances were normalised to the total number of TCRs sequenced per sample and expressed as counts per million. TRAV1-2 paired with TRAJ12, TRAJ20 or TRAJ33 defined MAIT TCRs, while TRAV10 paired with TRAJ18 defined iNKT TCRs. A search of VDJdb, accessed on 1 November 2021, was run for TCRs annotated to CMV, EBV and SARS-CoV-2, with TCRs annotated for multiple antigens excluded. TCRdb reanalyzed the raw reads on its own, using fastp at Q25 for trimming and MiXCR for clone calling, and kept in-frame beta chains. Entries that share a CDR3 protein sequence are merged under the most common genes and DNA. The V and J calls were not made by the authors but by TCRdb's processing. Counted in this sample were some 83,000 distinct CDR3 sequences; over 9.5% of them appeared once. The biggest ten clones account for just over 8% of the sample.

The junction carries 11 bases between V and J, which are trimmed by 5 bases and 1 base respectively. According to the germline V gene (reference sequence), CDR1 reads SEHNR and CDR2 reads FQNEAQ. Taken from cysteine to phenylalanine, the CDR3 has 14 residues. Kept here is only the CDR3 DNA, which spans 42 bases and is read in frame from base 1. This TCR was sampled from an adult who was a healthcare worker with PCR-confirmed SARS-CoV-2 infection or an uninfected control (not recorded which). In this chain, TRBV7-9 is recombined with TRBJ1-1; matching of 5 bases hints at TRBD1 as the D gene. Sequencing was performed on whole blood, taken at baseline. The DNA reads as follows: TGTGCCAGCAGCCTCCCGAGGGGGAACACTGAAGCTTTCTTT. Translated, this gives CASSLPRGNTEAFF. The reference TRBV7-9 and TRBJ1-1 proteins fill in what lies around the CDR3, so the full variable domain reads DTGVSQNPRHKITKRGQNVTFRCDPISEHNRLYWYRQTLGQGPEFLTYFQNEAQLEKSRLLSDRFSAERPKGSFSTLEIQRTEQGDSAMYLCASSLPRGNTEAFFGQGTRLTVV.